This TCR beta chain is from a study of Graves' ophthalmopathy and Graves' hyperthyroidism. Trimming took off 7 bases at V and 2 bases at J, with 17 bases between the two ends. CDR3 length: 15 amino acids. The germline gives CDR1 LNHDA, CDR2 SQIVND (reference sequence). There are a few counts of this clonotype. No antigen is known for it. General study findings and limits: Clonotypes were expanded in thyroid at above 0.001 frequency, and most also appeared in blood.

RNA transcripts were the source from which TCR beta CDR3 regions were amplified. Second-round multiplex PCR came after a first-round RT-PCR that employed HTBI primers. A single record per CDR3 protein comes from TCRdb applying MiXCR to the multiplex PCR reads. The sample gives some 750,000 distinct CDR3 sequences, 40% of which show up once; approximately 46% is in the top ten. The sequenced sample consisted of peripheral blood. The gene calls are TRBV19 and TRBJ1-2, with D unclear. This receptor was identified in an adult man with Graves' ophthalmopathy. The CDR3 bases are TGTGCCAGTACCCCAACGGGCCGGCTGAACTATGGCTACACCTTC. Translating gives CASTPTGRLNYGYTF.